Each of the 17 T cell receptor beta chains below was sequenced from the same sample in a study of identifying expanded T cells in peripheral blood (dated by TCRdb to between 2017 and 2020). Receptor libraries were prepared by the immunoSEQ multiplex PCR assay. TCRdb stores this immuneACCESS table with in-frame sequences only. Part of the clones is absent; in the studies checked, under half of the shortfall reflects unresolved V genes, and no reason is known for the rest. Present in this sample are approximately 85,000 clones, just under 85% of which were seen just once. The ten largest clones capture 15% to 20% of the sample. The specimen was blood. The receptors were gathered from a person between 18 and 69 years old in good health.

The rearrangement links TRBV18 to TRBJ2-2; 8 nucleotides align to TRBD1. The CDR3 runs 16 residues. Losses at the gene ends were 6 bases for V and 2 bases for J; bases not matched to a gene: 8. Germline V gives CDR1 KGHSH, CDR2 LQKENI. The CDR3 sequence: CASSSSGTGNTGELFF. For the CDR3, the DNA is TGTGCCAGCTCTTCCTCCGGGACAGGAAACACCGGGGAGCTGTTTTTT.

This clone has at least ten counts. The V and J genes are TRBV2 and TRBJ2-1; TRBD2 agrees at 10 bases. CDR3 length: 14 residues. Trimming at V came to 6 bases and at J to 8 bases, leaving 7 bases not matched to a gene. CDR1 and CDR2 (germline): SNHLY, FYNNEI. CDR3 in DNA: TGTGCCAGCAGGGGACTAGCGTCGAGGGATGAGCAGTTCTTC. It specifies CASRGLASRDEQFF.

This clone was found once. V usage is TRBV19 and J usage is TRBJ1-5; 10 bases are a match to TRBD1. The germline CDR1 and CDR2 sequences are LNHDA and SQIVND (reference sequence). Trimming cost V 6 bases and J 2 bases; bases outside gene matches: 13. The CDR3 runs to 18 residues. Here the CDR3 DNA reads TGTGCCAGTAGACGAACCGGGACAGGGGAAAATGGCAATCAGCCCCAGCATTTT. It yields the protein CASRRTGTGENGNQPQHF.

Note on this clone: One end of the junction is discordant with germline, which a read error may explain. The CDR3 protein is CASSPGPAAYNEQFF. Here the CDR3 DNA reads TGTGCTAGCAGCCCTGGTCCAGCGGCCTACAATGAGCAGTTCTTC. The chain uses TRBV7-7 and TRBJ2-1; perhaps TRBD2 as D (5 bases). The germline V gene encodes CDR1 SSHAT and CDR2 FNYEAQ (reference sequence). The CDR3 runs to 15 residues.

This clone came up once. The rearrangement joins TRBV30 to TRBJ2-7, with D possibly being TRBD2 (7 bases). Trimming took off 2 bases at V and 7 bases at J, with 15 bases between the two ends. The CDR3 runs to 13 residues. Germline CDR1 reads GTSNPN; CDR2 reads SVGIG (reference sequence). Written as DNA, the CDR3 is TGTGCCTGGAGTTTGGGAGGGGGTAGGGAGCAGTACTTC. This sequence encodes CAWSLGGGREQYF.

The V and J genes are TRBV7-9 and TRBJ1-3, with TRBD1 identical over 7 bases. The J segment lost 0 bases and the V segment lost 5 bases, leaving 4 bases of the junction unmatched. Germline assignment: CDR1 SEHNR and CDR2 FQNEAQ (reference sequence). The CDR3 sequence is 15 residues long. CDR3 protein: CASSLTGVSGNTIYF. The CDR3 nucleotides read TGTGCCAGCAGCCTCACAGGGGTCTCTGGAAACACCATATATTTT.

The chain recombines TRBV11-2 with TRBJ2-5, with 11 nucleotides matching TRBD2. This CDR3 contains 17 residues. Germline V gene sequence: CDR1 SGHAT, CDR2 FQNNGV. V shed 4 bases, J shed 1 base, and the junction held 8 bases outside the gene matches. CDR3 nucleotide sequence: TGTGCCAGCAGCTACCCCCTTAGCGGGAGGGGCCAAGAGACCCAGTACTTC. Translating gives CASSYPLSGRGQETQYF.

V usage is TRBV5-8 and J usage is TRBJ2-3; 9 bases fit TRBD1. Germline values: CDR1 SGHTS, CDR2 YDEGEE. The V gene end was trimmed by 0 bases and the J gene end by 4 bases; junction bases not matched to a gene: 3. The CDR3 runs to 15 residues. CDR3 DNA sequence: TGTGCCAGCAGCTTGGGGGACAGGGCGGCAGATACGCAGTATTTT. Translating gives CASSLGDRAADTQYF.

This rearrangement joins TRBV27 to TRBJ2-1; 7 positions agree with TRBD2. The CDR3 loop spans 15 amino acids. The germline V gene encodes CDR1 MNHEY and CDR2 SMNVEV (reference sequence). Trimming took 5 bases from V and 7 from J; bases not matched to a gene: 11. The CDR3 region has the DNA TGTGCCAGCAGTCCCCCGGTGGGTAGCGGGAATGAGCAGTTCTTC. Protein sequence: CASSPPVGSGNEQFF.

The J gene is TRBJ2-6, the V gene TRBV9; D is uncertain. CDR1 and CDR2 from the germline V gene are SGDLS and YYNGEE. The CDR3 length is 16 residues. Trimming took off 4 bases at V and 1 base at J, with 12 bases between the two ends. The CDR3 DNA reads TGTGCCAGCAGCCCCCCTGGGTCGTCTGGGGCCAACGTCCTGACTTTC. Protein sequence: CASSPPGSSGANVLTF. The full variable domain, with the rest looked up from reference TRBV9 and TRBJ2-6, is DSGVTQTPKHLITATGQRVTLRCSPRSGDLSVYWYQQSLDQGLQFLIQYYNGEERAKGNILERFSAQQFPDLHSELNLSSLELGDSALYFCASSPPGSSGANVLTFGAGSRLTVL.

V usage is TRBV9 and J usage is TRBJ2-2; TRBD2 might be the D (6 bases). CDR3 length: 14 amino acids. The V and J ends lost 0 bases and 5 bases respectively, with 8 bases between them. Germline V gene sequence: CDR1 SGDLS, CDR2 YYNGEE. The CDR3 bases are TGTGCCAGCAGCGTAGGGACTACGACCGGGGAGCTGTTTTTT. Amino acids: CASSVGTTTGELFF.

The V and J genes are TRBV7-9 and TRBJ2-3; a weak D match, TRBD2 (6 bases). Germline CDR1 SEHNR, CDR2 FQNEAQ (reference sequence). V was pared by 4 bases and J by 0 bases, with 11 bases between. The CDR3 loop spans 15 amino acids. CDR3 amino acids: CASSSDYPSTDTQYF. The CDR3 DNA sequence: TGTGCCAGCAGCTCGGACTACCCTAGCACAGATACGCAGTATTTT.

The chain is built from TRBV19 and TRBJ1-2; 10 bases are shared with TRBD1. V lost 3 bases and J lost 8; bases outside the gene matches: 18. Germline CDR1 LNHDA, CDR2 SQIVND (reference sequence). There are 18 residues in the CDR3. Here the CDR3 DNA reads TGTGCCAGTAGTATGGCCGGGACAGGGGATCCAGTGTCTGGGGGCTACACCTTC. It is translated as CASSMAGTGDPVSGGYTF. The whole variable domain, remainder taken from reference TRBV19 and TRBJ1-2, is DGGITQSPKYLFRKEGQNVTLSCEQNLNHDAMYWYRQDPGQGLRLIYYSQIVNDFQKGDIAEGYSVSREKKESFPLTVTSAQKNPTAFYLCASSMAGTGDPVSGGYTFGSGTRLTVV.

J is TRBJ2-7 and V is TRBV2; D is uncertain. CDR3 length equals 14 residues. V lost 2 bases and J 2 bases, leaving 10 bases between the germline ends. In germline, CDR1 is SNHLY, CDR2 FYNNEI. CDR3 region: CASSEWQAAYEQYF. In DNA, the CDR3 is TGTGCCAGCAGTGAATGGCAGGCGGCCTACGAGCAGTACTTC.

The chain is built from TRBV7-2 and TRBJ2-7; D may be TRBD2 (6 bases). V dropped 5 bases and J dropped 4 bases, with 18 bases sitting between them. The V gene's germline CDR1 is SGHTA and CDR2 FQGNSA. This CDR3 region has 15 residues. This CDR3 reads CASSPNPSGQYEQYF. Here the CDR3 DNA reads TGTGCCAGCAGCCCCAACCCCAGCGGGCAGTACGAGCAGTACTTC.

Only one count was recorded for this clone. V usage is TRBV19 and J usage is TRBJ2-1; TRBD2 agrees at 9 bases. Germline V gives CDR1 LNHDA, CDR2 SQIVND (reference sequence). After removal of 4 bases from V and 4 bases from J, the junction contained 5 bases not matched to a gene. This CDR3 is built from 15 residues. The CDR3 nucleotides read TGTGCCAGTAGTAGCGGGAGGGGAGGGTACAATGAGCAGTTCTTC. It specifies CASSSGRGGYNEQFF.

The chain combines TRBV28 with TRBJ2-3, with 10 bases identical to TRBD1. Germline V gene sequence: CDR1 MDHEN, CDR2 SYDVKM. The CDR3 extends over 13 amino acids. J was trimmed by 2 bases and V by 8 bases; bases with no gene match: 1. The CDR3 sequence is CASGTGDTDTQYF. In DNA, the CDR3 is TGTGCCAGCGGGACAGGGGACACAGATACGCAGTATTTT.